Listed here are 15 T cell receptor beta chains from one sample, sequenced in a study of blood T cell repertoires in COVID-19. Profiled with immunoSEQ multiplex PCR; TCRdb holds only in-frame clones, not every one. Seen here are about 150,000 clones, 84% observed once, and the top ten hold more than 40%. The material sequenced was peripheral blood. The source of these receptors is a human donor in a cohort sampled during active COVID-19.

The CDR3 DNA reads TGTGCCTCCTCCGGGACAGTTAATCAGCCCCAGCATTTT. Translation gives CASSGTVNQPQHF. This chain connects TRBV19 to TRBJ1-5; 7 bases map to TRBD1. CDR3 size: 13 residues. With V trimmed by 11 bases and J by 4 bases, 8 bases remained unmatched. From germline, CDR1 is LNHDA and CDR2 SQIVND (reference sequence).

The rearrangement links TRBV18 to TRBJ2-2; tentatively, D is TRBD1 (6 bases). Germline V gene data show CDR1 as KGHSH and CDR2 as LQKENI. The CDR3 is made up of 15 amino acids. Trimming stripped 2 bases from V and 6 bases from J, with 13 bases between. The CDR3 is CASSPEQGRAGELFF. CDR3 nucleotide sequence: TGTGCCAGCTCACCAGAACAGGGAAGGGCCGGGGAGCTGTTTTTT.

The chain recombines TRBV7-2 with TRBJ1-3, with a possible D match to TRBD1 (5 bases). This CDR3 region has 15 residues. Trimming shortened V by 3 bases and J by 0 bases, and 9 bases separated the two germline ends. Germline CDR1 reads SGHTA; CDR2 reads FQGNSA. The CDR3 protein is CASSFARASGNTIYF. The CDR3 DNA reads as TGTGCCAGCAGCTTTGCCAGGGCCTCTGGAAACACCATATATTTT.

This clone was counted once. The V gene is TRBV4-3, the J gene TRBJ1-5; TRBD1 might be the D (6 bases). The germline CDR1 and CDR2 sequences are LGHNA and YSLEER. V was trimmed by 0 bases and J by 3 bases, leaving 9 bases between them. The CDR3 extends over 15 amino acids. CDR3 nucleotides: TGCGCCAGCAGCCAAGATTTGGGGGCCAATCAGCCCCAGCATTTT. It codes for CASSQDLGANQPQHF.

This clone was recorded a few times. V gene TRBV4-1 combines with J gene TRBJ1-2, with D uncertain. With 0 bases removed from V and 5 bases from J, the gap between germline ends came to 13 bases. The CDR3 runs 15 residues. Germline V lookup: CDR1 MGHRA, CDR2 YSYEKL. The CDR3 here is CASSQEESVLYGYTF. In nucleotides, the CDR3 is TGCGCCAGCAGCCAAGAAGAGAGCGTTCTATATGGCTACACCTTC.

This sequence joins TRBV24-1 and TRBJ2-5, with 11 positions matching TRBD1. CDR1 and CDR2 (germline): KGHDR, SFDVKD. V lost 4 bases to trimming and J lost 5 bases; unmatched junction nucleotides: 11. This CDR3 spans 17 amino acids. The CDR3 DNA reads TGTGCCACCAGTGACCCTCCCGGACAGGGGGCGCGGGAGACCCAGTACTTC. This gives the protein CATSDPPGQGARETQYF.

The gene calls are TRBV7-2 and TRBJ2-7; TRBD1 matches 12 bases. CDR3 length: 15 amino acids. V dropped 5 bases and J dropped 7; count of bases not matched to a gene: 9. Germline V CDR1 and CDR2: SGHTA, FQGNSA. The CDR3 bases are TGTGCCAGCAGCCGGGCCCGGGACAGGGGGCGAGAGCAGTACTTC. It is translated as CASSRARDRGREQYF. Based on the CDR3 plus reference TRBV7-2 and TRBJ2-7, the full variable domain is GAGVSQSPSNKVTEKGKDVELRCDPISGHTALYWYRQSLGQGLEFLIYFQGNSAPDKSGLPSDRFSAERTGGSVSTLTIQRTQQEDSAVYLCASSRARDRGREQYFGPGTRLTVT.

The genes are TRBV12-3 or TRBV12-4 and TRBJ1-1; D call uncertain. V gave up 6 bases and J gave up 6 bases, with 14 bases separating them. The CDR3 has 13 amino acids. CDR3 in amino acids: CASSPFRRAEAFF. For the CDR3, the DNA is TGTGCCAGCAGCCCTTTTCGGAGGGCTGAAGCTTTCTTT.

The rearrangement uses TRBV7-2 and TRBJ2-1; no reliable D call. The germline V gene encodes CDR1 SGHTA and CDR2 FQGNSA. This CDR3 has 14 amino acids. Trimming stripped 4 bases from V and 5 bases from J, with 12 bases between. The CDR3 loop reads CASSSSSSDNEQFF. CDR3 DNA sequence: TGTGCCAGCAGCTCGAGTTCTTCGGACAATGAGCAGTTCTTC. Full variable domain (remainder filled in from reference TRBV7-2 and TRBJ2-1): GAGVSQSPSNKVTEKGKDVELRCDPISGHTALYWYRQSLGQGLEFLIYFQGNSAPDKSGLPSDRFSAERTGGSVSTLTIQRTQQEDSAVYLCASSSSSSDNEQFFGPGTRLTVL.

J is TRBJ2-5 and V is TRBV5-4, with TRBD2 identical over 10 bases. CDR3 size: 15 residues. From germline, CDR1 is SGHNT and CDR2 YYREEE (reference sequence). After removal of 2 bases from V and 1 base from J, the junction contained 2 bases not matched to a gene. CDR3 protein: CASSFPSGGQETQYF. The CDR3, as DNA: TGTGCCAGCAGCTTCCCTAGCGGGGGCCAAGAGACCCAGTACTTC.

V usage is TRBV10-2 and J usage is TRBJ1-3; tentatively, D is TRBD1 (6 bases). The germline V and J ends were trimmed by 8 bases and 2 bases, with 13 bases remaining between them. In germline, CDR1 is WSHSY, CDR2 SAAADI. This CDR3 spans 14 amino acids. This CDR3 reads CASGTGQAGNTIYF. In DNA form, the CDR3 reads TGCGCCAGCGGAACAGGGCAGGCTGGAAACACCATATATTTT.

The chain carries TRBV2 and TRBJ1-2, with D tentatively TRBD1 (5 bases). The V end was cut by 4 bases, the J end by 0 bases, with 12 bases between. This CDR3 has 15 residues. Germline V CDR1 and CDR2: SNHLY, FYNNEI. The CDR3 loop reads CASSVSGGANYGYTF. CDR3 DNA: TGTGCCAGCAGTGTGTCAGGAGGGGCTAACTATGGCTACACCTTC.

The chain uses TRBV4-3 and TRBJ2-1; D not resolved. Germline V gives CDR1 LGHNA, CDR2 YSLEER. CDR3 size: 14 residues. V was shortened by 0 bases and J by 9 bases, with 12 bases between the two germline ends. The chain's CDR3 is CASSQDSRRGEQFF. The CDR3 DNA follows: TGCGCCAGCAGCCAAGACAGTAGAAGAGGTGAGCAGTTCTTC.

The chain employs TRBV2 and TRBJ2-2; weak D call: TRBD1 (6 bases). Trimming stripped 7 bases from V and 0 bases from J, with 12 bases between. The CDR3 is made up of 15 amino acids. Per germline, CDR1 SNHLY and CDR2 FYNNEI. In DNA, the CDR3 is TGTGCCAGCACCCAACGGACAGCGAACACCGGGGAGCTGTTTTTT. Encoded protein: CASTQRTANTGELFF. Complete variable domain (other parts from reference TRBV2 and TRBJ2-2): EPEVTQTPSHQVTQMGQEVILRCVPISNHLYFYWYRQILGQKVEFLVSFYNNEISEKSEIFDDQFSVERPDGSNFTLKIRSTKLEDSAMYFCASTQRTANTGELFFGEGSRLTVL.

The V gene is TRBV30, the J gene TRBJ2-7; 8 bases are shared with TRBD1. Germline V lookup: CDR1 GTSNPN, CDR2 SVGIG (reference sequence). CDR3 size: 13 residues. The V gene end was trimmed by 3 bases and the J gene end by 6 bases; junction bases not matched to a gene: 7. Written as DNA, the CDR3 is TGTGCCTGGAGGTACAGGGGGGCCCGCGAGCAGTACGTC. This translates into CAWRYRGAREQYV.